These 21 T cell receptor beta chains originate from one sample sequenced in a study of T cell responses to AZD1222 COVID-19 vaccine. Using immunoSEQ multiplex PCR, the repertoire was profiled, and TCRdb retains in-frame clones only, with some absent. The table includes 90,000 to 120,000 clones, roughly 87% detected once. The material sequenced was peripheral blood, taken 28 days after the second AZD1222 dose. All receptors come from an adult who received the AZD1222 COVID-19 vaccine.

CDR3 sequence (DNA): TGTGCCAGCAGTTACCAACAGGTGTTGTCCGGGACTGAAGCTTTCTTT. Translated, it gives CASSYQQVLSGTEAFF. The chain links TRBV6-5 to TRBJ1-1, with D maybe TRBD1 (5 bases). V was pared by 2 bases and J by 5 bases, with 18 bases between. CDR3 length: 16 residues. From germline, CDR1 is MNHEY and CDR2 SVGAGI.

J is TRBJ1-4 and V is TRBV15; TRBD1 might be the D (6 bases). Germline CDR1 reads LNHNV; CDR2 reads YYDKDF (reference sequence). Trimming left V 1 base short and J 0 bases short, with 18 bases between. The CDR3 runs to 19 residues. The CDR3 region is CATSRGVTGLGATNEKLFF. For the CDR3, the DNA is TGTGCCACCAGCAGAGGGGTGACAGGCTTAGGAGCAACTAATGAAAAACTGTTTTTT.

This rearrangement joins TRBV30 to TRBJ2-5; D is perhaps TRBD2 (6 bases). The germline V and J ends were trimmed by 3 bases and 7 bases, with 21 bases remaining between them. The length of the CDR3 is 15 residues. Germline V CDR1 and CDR2: GTSNPN, SVGIG (reference sequence). This CDR3 is CAWSPLARGTGTQYF. Written as DNA, the CDR3 is TGTGCCTGGAGCCCCCTAGCGAGGGGTACGGGGACCCAGTACTTC.

The chain links TRBV2 to TRBJ2-2; 10 bases are a match to TRBD1. Germline V gene data show CDR1 as SNHLY and CDR2 as FYNNEI. This CDR3 is built from 15 residues. With 7 bases clipped from V and 7 bases from J, the junction kept 9 bases outside the gene matches. In DNA form, the CDR3 reads TGTGCCAGCACTCAGACAGGGGGCGAGATCGGGGAGCTGTTTTTT. Encoded protein: CASTQTGGEIGELFF.

The V gene is TRBV9, the J gene TRBJ1-4; 8 bases are a match to TRBD1. The CDR3 has 17 amino acids. The trim removed 0 bases at V and 2 bases at J, leaving 6 bases unmatched. The germline CDR1 and CDR2 sequences are SGDLS and YYNGEE. CDR3 bases: TGTGCCAGCAGCGTAGCTCAACAGGGGGGTACTAATGAAAAACTGTTTTTT. Protein product: CASSVAQQGGTNEKLFF.

This clone was detected ten times or more. J is TRBJ1-5 and V is TRBV3-1 (or the pseudogene TRBV3-2); 9 bases agree with TRBD1. This CDR3 contains 17 residues. The germline V gene encodes CDR1 LGHDT and CDR2 YNNKEL (reference sequence). J lost 3 bases, V lost 1 base, and 7 bases had no gene match. The CDR3 nucleotides read TGTGCCAGCAGCCAAGGGACAGGGGTCCCTATCAATCAGCCCCAGCATTTT. Protein sequence: CASSQGTGVPINQPQHF.

A single count supports this clone. The V gene is TRBV27, the J gene TRBJ1-1; D not resolved. Germline values: CDR1 MNHEY, CDR2 SMNVEV (reference sequence). The CDR3 runs to 12 residues. Trimming took 6 bases from V and 7 from J, leaving 12 bases between them. CDR3 in DNA: TGTGCCAGCAGGATCAAAGGAGATGAAGCTTTCTTT. This sequence encodes CASRIKGDEAFF.

The chain links TRBV9 to TRBJ2-1; TRBD1 matches at 7 bases. The V segment lost 0 bases and the J segment 4 bases; nucleotides outside the gene matches: 7. Germline loops: CDR1 SGDLS, CDR2 YYNGEE. The CDR3 extends over 16 amino acids. DNA of the CDR3: TGTGCCAGCAGCGTAGCCGGGACAGCGAAGTACAATGAGCAGTTCTTC. This encodes CASSVAGTAKYNEQFF.

CDR3 protein: CASIRRMDYEQYF. CDR3 DNA: TGTGCCAGCATCCGACGTATGGACTACGAGCAGTACTTC. V gene TRBV28 combines with J gene TRBJ2-7; D gene unclear. CDR3 length equals 13 residues. V was clipped by 7 bases and J by 3 bases, with 13 bases between them. Germline CDR1 is MDHEN and CDR2 is SYDVKM.

The chain couples TRBV6-5 to TRBJ2-3; D tentatively reads TRBD1 or TRBD2 (5 bases each). This CDR3 is 13 amino acids long. The V gene's germline CDR1 is MNHEY and CDR2 SVGAGI. CDR3 residues: CATGERTTDTQYF. CDR3 sequence (DNA): TGTGCAACAGGCGAGCGGACCACAGATACGCAGTATTTT.

This chain joins TRBV9 and TRBJ2-3, with TRBD1 identical over 7 bases. Germline CDR1 and CDR2: SGDLS and YYNGEE. CDR3 length: 17 amino acids. After removal of 0 bases from V and 3 bases from J, the junction contained 10 bases not matched to a gene. The CDR3 protein is CASSVGTGDLVTDTQYF. DNA for the CDR3: TGTGCCAGCAGCGTAGGCACAGGGGATCTTGTAACAGATACGCAGTATTTT.

To note about this clone: Other nucleotide sequences in the sample specify the same CDR3. The chain joins TRBV11-3 to TRBJ2-5; the D gene is possibly TRBD2 (6 bases). The CDR3 runs to 13 residues. The germline CDR1 and CDR2 sequences are SGHNT and YENEEA. Trimming removed 5 bases from V and 2 bases from J, with 9 bases in between. The CDR3 loop reads CASSLGLQETQYF. In nucleotides, the CDR3 is TGTGCCAGCAGCCTCGGACTACAAGAGACCCAGTACTTC.

CDR3 sequence: CASSLVGNTIYF. For the CDR3, the DNA is TGTGCCAGCAGCTTGGTTGGAAACACCATATATTTT. This sequence joins TRBV5-6 and TRBJ1-3, with no clear D. Per the germline V gene, CDR1 is SGHDT and CDR2 is YYEEEE. The CDR3 totals 12 residues. The V and J ends lost 0 bases and 3 bases respectively, with 1 base between them.

V is TRBV7-9 and J is TRBJ2-1; TRBD1 aligns across 12 bases. V shed 5 bases and J 12 bases; nucleotides not matched to a gene: 11. The CDR3 extends over 15 amino acids. CDR1 SEHNR and CDR2 FQNEAQ come from the germline V gene (reference sequence). The chain's CDR3 is CASSRGTGGMLGQFF. The CDR3 bases are TGTGCCAGCAGCCGTGGGACAGGGGGCATGCTGGGGCAGTTCTTC.

This sequence joins TRBV4-2 and TRBJ2-1, with D unclear. The V and J ends lost 3 bases and 4 bases respectively, with 10 bases between them. CDR3 length equals 14 residues. CDR1 LGHNA and CDR2 YNFKEQ come from the germline V gene. The CDR3 DNA follows: TGTGCCAGCAGCCAGATAGGGCAGTACAATGAGCAGTTCTTC. Translation gives CASSQIGQYNEQFF.

V is TRBV3-1 (or the pseudogene TRBV3-2) and J is TRBJ2-3; maybe TRBD2 (6 bases). The CDR3 has 13 residues. Germline CDR1 is LGHDT and CDR2 is YNNKEL (reference sequence). Between the trimmed V and J ends, which lost 7 bases and 4 bases, there was a span of 12 bases. For the CDR3, the DNA is TGTGCCAGCAAGACTAGTTACGCAGATACGCAGTATTTT. It encodes CASKTSYADTQYF.

This chain links TRBV2 with TRBJ2-3, with TRBD2 matching 8 bases. Per germline, CDR1 SNHLY and CDR2 FYNNEI. The CDR3 sequence is 15 residues long. The V segment lost 7 bases and the J segment 0 bases; nucleotides outside the gene matches: 6. The CDR3 DNA reads as TGTGCCAGCACTACTAGCGGTTCTAGCACAGATACGCAGTATTTT. It is translated as CASTTSGSSTDTQYF.

CDR3 nucleotide sequence: TGTGCCAGCAGCTTAAAGGATGCGGCGGGGGACGAAGCTTTCTTT. Translation: CASSLKDAAGDEAFF. J is TRBJ1-1 and V is TRBV7-3, with a weak D call TRBD1 (5 bases). Germline assignment: CDR1 SGHTA and CDR2 FQGTGA. The CDR3 is 15 residues long. Trimming shortened V by 1 base and J by 8 bases, and 17 bases separated the two germline ends.

CDR3 region: CASSQQLSSYNEQFF. Written as DNA, the CDR3 is TGTGCCAGCAGCCAACAGCTTTCCTCCTACAATGAGCAGTTCTTC. This chain links TRBV7-3 with TRBJ2-1; D not resolved. CDR1 is SGHTA, CDR2 FQGTGA, per germline. This CDR3 has 15 residues. The ends were cut back, 5 bases at V and 0 bases at J, with 11 bases in the middle.

This chain uses TRBV15 with TRBJ1-6; D uncertain. CDR1 is LNHNV and CDR2 is YYDKDF in the germline V gene (reference sequence). With 0 bases removed from V and 8 bases from J, the gap between germline ends came to 11 bases. This CDR3 has 15 residues. For the CDR3, the DNA is TGTGCCACCAGCAGAGATCTTGAAGGTTATTCACCCCTCCACTTT. This sequence encodes CATSRDLEGYSPLHF.

The chain links TRBV6-1 to TRBJ2-3; TRBD1 matches at 8 bases. The junction had 13 bases not matched to a gene; V was cut back by 4 bases and J by 4 bases. CDR1 and CDR2 from the germline V gene are MNHNS and SASEGT. CDR3 length: 17 amino acids. CDR3 sequence (DNA): TGTGCCAGCAGTGGCCGCGGACAGGGCATTGGTTCAGATACGCAGTATTTT. Translating it yields CASSGRGQGIGSDTQYF.